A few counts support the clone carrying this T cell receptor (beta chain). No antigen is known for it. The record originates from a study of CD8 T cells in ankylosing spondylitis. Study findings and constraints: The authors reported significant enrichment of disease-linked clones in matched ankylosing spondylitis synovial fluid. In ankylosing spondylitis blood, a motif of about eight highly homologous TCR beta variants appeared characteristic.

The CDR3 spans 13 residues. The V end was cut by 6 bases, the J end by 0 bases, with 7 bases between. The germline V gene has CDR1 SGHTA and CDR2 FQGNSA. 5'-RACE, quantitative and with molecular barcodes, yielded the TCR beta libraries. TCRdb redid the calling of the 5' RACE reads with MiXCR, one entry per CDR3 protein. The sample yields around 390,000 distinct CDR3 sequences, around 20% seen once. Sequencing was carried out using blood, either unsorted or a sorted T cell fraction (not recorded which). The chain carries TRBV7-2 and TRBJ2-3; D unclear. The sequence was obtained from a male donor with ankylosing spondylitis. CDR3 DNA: TGTGCCAGCAGAAACCCTAGCACAGATACGCAGTATTTT. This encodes CASRNPSTDTQYF. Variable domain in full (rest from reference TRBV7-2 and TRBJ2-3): GAGVSQSPSNKVTEKGKDVELRCDPISGHTALYWYRQSLGQGLEFLIYFQGNSAPDKSGLPSDRFSAERTGGSVSTLTIQRTQQEDSAVYLCASRNPSTDTQYFGPGTRLTVL.